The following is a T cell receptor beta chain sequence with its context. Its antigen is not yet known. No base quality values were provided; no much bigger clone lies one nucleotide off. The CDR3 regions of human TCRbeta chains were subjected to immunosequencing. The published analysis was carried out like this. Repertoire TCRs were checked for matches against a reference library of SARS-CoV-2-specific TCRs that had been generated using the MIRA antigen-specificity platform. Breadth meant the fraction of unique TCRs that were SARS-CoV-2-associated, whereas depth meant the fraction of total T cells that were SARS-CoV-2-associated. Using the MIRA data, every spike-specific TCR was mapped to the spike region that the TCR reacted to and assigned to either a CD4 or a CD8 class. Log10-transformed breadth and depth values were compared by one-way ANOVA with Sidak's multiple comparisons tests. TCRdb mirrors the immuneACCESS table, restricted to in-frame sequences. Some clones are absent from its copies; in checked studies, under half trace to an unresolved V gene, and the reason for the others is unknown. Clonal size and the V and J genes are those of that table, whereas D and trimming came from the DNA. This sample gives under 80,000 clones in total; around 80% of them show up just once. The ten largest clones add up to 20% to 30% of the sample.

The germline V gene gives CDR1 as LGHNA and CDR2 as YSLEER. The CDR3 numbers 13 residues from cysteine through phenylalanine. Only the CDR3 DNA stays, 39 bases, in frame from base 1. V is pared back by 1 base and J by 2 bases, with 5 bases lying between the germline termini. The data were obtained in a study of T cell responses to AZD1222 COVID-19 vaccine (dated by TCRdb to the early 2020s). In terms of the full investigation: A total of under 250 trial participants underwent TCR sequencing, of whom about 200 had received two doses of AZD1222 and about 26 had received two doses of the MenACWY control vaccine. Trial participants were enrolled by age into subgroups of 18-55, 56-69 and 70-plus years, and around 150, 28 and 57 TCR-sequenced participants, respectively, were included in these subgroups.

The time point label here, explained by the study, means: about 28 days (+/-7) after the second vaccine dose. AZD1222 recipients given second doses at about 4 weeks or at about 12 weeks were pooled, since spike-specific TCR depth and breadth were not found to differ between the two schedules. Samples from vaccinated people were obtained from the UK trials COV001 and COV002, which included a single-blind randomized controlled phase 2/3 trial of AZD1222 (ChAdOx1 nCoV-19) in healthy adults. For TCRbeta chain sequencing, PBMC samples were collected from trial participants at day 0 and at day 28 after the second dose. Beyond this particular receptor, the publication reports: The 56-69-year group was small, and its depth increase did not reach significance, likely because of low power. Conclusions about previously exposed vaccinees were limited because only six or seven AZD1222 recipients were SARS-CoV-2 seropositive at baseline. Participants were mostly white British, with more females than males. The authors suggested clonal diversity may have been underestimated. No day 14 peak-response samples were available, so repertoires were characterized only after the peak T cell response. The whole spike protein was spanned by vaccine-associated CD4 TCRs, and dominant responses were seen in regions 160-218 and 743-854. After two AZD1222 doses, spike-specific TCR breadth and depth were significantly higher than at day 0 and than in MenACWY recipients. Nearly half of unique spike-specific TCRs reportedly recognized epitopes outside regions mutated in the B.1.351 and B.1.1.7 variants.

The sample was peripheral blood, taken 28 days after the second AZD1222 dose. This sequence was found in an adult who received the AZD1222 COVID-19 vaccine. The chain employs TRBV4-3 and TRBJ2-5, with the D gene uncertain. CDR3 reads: CASSQGIQETQYF. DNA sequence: TGCGCCAGCAGCCAAGGTATACAAGAGACCCAGTACTTC.